One and the same sample provided the 10 T cell receptor beta chains below, sequenced in a study of cytomegalovirus exposure and HLA in healthy donors. PCR employed 60 Vbeta and 13 Jbeta primers. The method was immunoSEQ multiplex PCR; TCRdb's version includes in-frame clones alone and lacks a portion of them. The data show over 150,000 clones, with around 85% seen just once and 3.5% to 5.5% held by the top ten. The material sequenced was PBMCs. Receptors were obtained from a man aged 35-49 years in good health and CMV-seronegative.

The V and J genes are TRBV28 and TRBJ2-7; a weak D match, TRBD1 (6 bases). Per the germline V gene, CDR1 is MDHEN and CDR2 is SYDVKM. V dropped 7 bases and J dropped 7 bases, with 20 bases sitting between them. The CDR3 runs to 14 residues. CDR3 DNA: TGTGCCAGCAATCCCTTGGGGGCATTCCGTGAGCAGTACTTC. Residues: CASNPLGAFREQYF.

In its sample, this clone was seen a few times. The V gene is TRBV6-1, the J gene TRBJ1-1; unclear D gene. The germline V gene encodes CDR1 MNHNS and CDR2 SASEGT. Trimming took 4 bases from V and 4 from J, leaving 10 bases between them. The CDR3 has 13 amino acids. The CDR3 bases are TGTGCCAGCAGTGTGGCTGGGAGCACTGAAGCTTTCTTT. It codes for CASSVAGSTEAFF.

This chain joins TRBV7-8 and TRBJ2-5, with D maybe TRBD2 (6 bases). The germline CDR1 and CDR2 sequences are SGHVS and FQNEAQ. The CDR3 has 15 amino acids. Trimming shortened V by 1 base and J by 1 base, and 10 bases separated the two germline ends. CDR3 sequence: CASSLEAGPQETQYF. Written as DNA, the CDR3 is TGTGCCAGCAGCTTAGAGGCGGGGCCCCAAGAGACCCAGTACTTC.

CDR3 nucleotides: TGTGCCAGCAGTTCCTTAGGGCGGGGGGGCTGGGAGACCCAGTACTTC. Translating it yields CASSSLGRGGWETQYF. The chain recombines TRBV27 with TRBJ2-5, with 9 bases fitting TRBD2. The CDR3 loop spans 16 amino acids. Germline loops: CDR1 MNHEY, CDR2 SMNVEV (reference sequence). V lost 4 bases, J lost 5 bases, and 11 bases stayed unmatched.

Details on this clone: This sample also contains other DNA sequences that code for the same CDR3. The rearrangement joins TRBV30 to TRBJ2-2, with 9 bases lining up with TRBD1. V trimming: 1 base; J trimming: 4 bases; junction bases outside the gene matches: 10. This CDR3 spans 17 amino acids. Germline V gene sequence: CDR1 GTSNPN, CDR2 SVGIG (reference sequence). CDR3 coding DNA: TGTGCCTGGAGTGAAGGACAGGGGATTAGGATCACCGGGGAGCTGTTTTTT. Translating gives CAWSEGQGIRITGELFF.

The rearrangement uses TRBV11-2 and TRBJ1-3; 7 bases fit TRBD1. CDR1 and CDR2 (germline): SGHAT, FQNNGV. The CDR3 contains 15 residues. Trimming removed 3 bases from V and 0 bases from J; junction bases left unmatched: 2. As DNA, the CDR3 is TGTGCCAGCAGCTTCACAGGGGACTCTGGAAACACCATATATTTT. Encoded protein: CASSFTGDSGNTIYF.

The chain combines TRBV27 with TRBJ2-1; TRBD2 is a possible D gene (5 bases). Germline CDR1 MNHEY, CDR2 SMNVEV (reference sequence). V lost 2 bases and J lost 4, with 9 bases in between. The CDR3 has 14 residues. Here the CDR3 DNA reads TGTGCCAGCAGTTTAACCGGGATTTACAATGAGCAGTTCTTC. Protein sequence: CASSLTGIYNEQFF.

This chain uses TRBV5-8 with TRBJ1-4; 9 positions agree with TRBD1. This CDR3 is built from 15 residues. V trimming: 4 bases; J trimming: 8 bases; junction bases outside the gene matches: 9. Germline V gene lookup returns CDR1 SGHTS and CDR2 YDEGEE. CDR3 residues: CASSLSGQGREKLFF. The CDR3 coding sequence is TGTGCCAGCAGCCTGTCGGGACAGGGAAGGGAAAAACTGTTTTTT. Complete variable domain (other parts from reference TRBV5-8 and TRBJ1-4): EAGVTQSPTHLIKTRGQQATLRCSPISGHTSVYWYQQALGLGLQFLLWYDEGEERNRGNFPPRFSGRQFPNYSSELNVNALELEDSALYLCASSLSGQGREKLFFGSGTQLSVL.

The J gene is TRBJ2-2, the V gene TRBV5-4; 12 bases are a match to TRBD2. This CDR3 has 18 amino acids. V was clipped by 0 bases and J by 5 bases; unmatched bases: 8. CDR1 and CDR2 (germline): SGHNT, YYREEE (reference sequence). As DNA, the CDR3 is TGTGCCAGCAGCTTGGGGCTAGCGGGGGGGCAGCGAACCGGGGAGCTGTTTTTT. Its protein product is CASSLGLAGGQRTGELFF.

The rearrangement uses TRBV29-1 and TRBJ2-7, with TRBD2 matching 7 bases. The trim removed 5 bases at V and 4 bases at J, leaving 14 bases unmatched. CDR3 size: 15 residues. Germline V gene sequence: CDR1 SQVTM, CDR2 ANQGSEA. The CDR3 loop is CSVKLVGGGPYEQYF. In DNA, the CDR3 is TGCAGCGTTAAACTGGTAGGCGGGGGACCATACGAGCAGTACTTC.